The clone carrying this T cell receptor (beta chain) was seen just once. As yet, its antigen is unknown. Allogeneic regulatory or mature dendritic cells were co-cultured for 5 days with CFSE-labeled sorted T cells at 1:10. FACS sorted CD4+ or CD8+ T cells into CD45RA+ naive and CD45RO+ memory. Generated by immunoSEQ multiplex PCR, the TCRdb table keeps only in-frame clones and is missing some. The table shows around 21,000 clones, with over 75% occurring only once. This entry belongs to a study of regulatory dendritic cells for organ transplantation. Study conclusions and caveats: The authors noted considerable between-person heterogeneity in alloreactive memory CD8+ cells. Mature dendritic cells appeared to drive more memory CD8+ clonal expansion than regulatory ones. Naive CD4+ and CD8+ repertoires were highly diverse; memory CD8+ was most oligoclonal.

The J segment lost 8 bases and the V segment lost 5 bases, leaving 13 bases of the junction unmatched. Germline CDR1 is LNHDA and CDR2 is SQIVND (reference sequence). CDR3 length: 15 residues. This clonotype was obtained from a human donor in good health. The V and J genes are TRBV19 and TRBJ1-2; TRBD1 matches 8 bases. The sequenced sample consisted of naive CD4+ T cells from blood cultured with dendritic cells. Subset specified: CD45RA+ naive T cells. The CDR3 bases are TGTGCCAGTAGTTTCGCTTGGACAGGGTTGGGAGGCTACACCTTC. It specifies CASSFAWTGLGGYTF.